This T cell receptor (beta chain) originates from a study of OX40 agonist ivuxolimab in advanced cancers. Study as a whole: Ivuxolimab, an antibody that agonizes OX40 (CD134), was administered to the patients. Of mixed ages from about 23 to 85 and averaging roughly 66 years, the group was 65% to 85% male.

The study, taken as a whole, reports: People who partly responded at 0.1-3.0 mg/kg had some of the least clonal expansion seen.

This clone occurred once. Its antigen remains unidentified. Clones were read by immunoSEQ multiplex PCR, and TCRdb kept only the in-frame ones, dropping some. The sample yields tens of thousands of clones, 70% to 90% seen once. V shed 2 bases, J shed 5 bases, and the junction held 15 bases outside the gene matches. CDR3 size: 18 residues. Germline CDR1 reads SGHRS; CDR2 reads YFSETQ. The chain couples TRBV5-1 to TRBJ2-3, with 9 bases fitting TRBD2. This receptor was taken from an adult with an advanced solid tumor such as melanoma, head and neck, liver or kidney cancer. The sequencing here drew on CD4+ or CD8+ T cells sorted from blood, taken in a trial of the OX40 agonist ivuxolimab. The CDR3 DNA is TGCGCCAGCAGCTTCCGTAGCGGGGGCCCGGGGGGTGGAGATACGCAGTATTTT. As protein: CASSFRSGGPGGGDTQYF.